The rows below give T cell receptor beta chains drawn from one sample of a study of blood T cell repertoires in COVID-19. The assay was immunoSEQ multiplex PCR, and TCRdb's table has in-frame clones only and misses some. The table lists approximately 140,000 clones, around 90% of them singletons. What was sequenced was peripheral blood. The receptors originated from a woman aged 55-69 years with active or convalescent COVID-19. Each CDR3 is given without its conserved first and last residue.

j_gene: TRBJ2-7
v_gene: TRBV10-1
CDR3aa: ASSETGLAGAYEQY

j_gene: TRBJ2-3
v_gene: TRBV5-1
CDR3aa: ASSLALVGGDTDTQY

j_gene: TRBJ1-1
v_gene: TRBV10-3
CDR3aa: AINSGQGTEAF

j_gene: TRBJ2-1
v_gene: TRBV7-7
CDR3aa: ASSLGGGIYNEQF

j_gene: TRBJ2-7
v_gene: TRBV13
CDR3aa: ASSSNYEQY

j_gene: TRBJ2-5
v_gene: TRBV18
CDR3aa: ASSPPGGLETQY

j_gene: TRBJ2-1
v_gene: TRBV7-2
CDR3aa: ASSLPGDTKIRGNEQF

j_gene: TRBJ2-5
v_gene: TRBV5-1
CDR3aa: ASSLGGGDQETQY

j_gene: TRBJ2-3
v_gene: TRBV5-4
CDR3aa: ASSLVAGTQY

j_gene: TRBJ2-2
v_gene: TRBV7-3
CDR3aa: ASSLDSGLRTGELF

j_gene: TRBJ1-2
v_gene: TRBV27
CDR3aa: ASSLARGQGYGYT

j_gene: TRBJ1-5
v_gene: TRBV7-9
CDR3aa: ASSPTGGANQPQH

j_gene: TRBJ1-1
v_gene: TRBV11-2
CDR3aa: ASSLGHRTTEAF

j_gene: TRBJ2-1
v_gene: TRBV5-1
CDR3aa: ASSRDFGGDEQF

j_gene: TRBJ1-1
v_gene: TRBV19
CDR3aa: ASTGGGGAKTEAF

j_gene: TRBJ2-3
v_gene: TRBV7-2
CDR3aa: ASSPGQVSSTDTQY

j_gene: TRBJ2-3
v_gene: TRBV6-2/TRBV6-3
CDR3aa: ASSKAGGNTDTQY

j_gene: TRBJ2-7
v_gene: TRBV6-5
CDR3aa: ASSYSTGLIYEQY

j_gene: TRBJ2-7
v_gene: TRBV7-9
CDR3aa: ASSLIRGGLEDYEQY

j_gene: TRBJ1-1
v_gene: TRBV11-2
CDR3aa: ASSSTLPTEAF

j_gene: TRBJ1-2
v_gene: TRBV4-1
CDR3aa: ASSPQQGNYGYT

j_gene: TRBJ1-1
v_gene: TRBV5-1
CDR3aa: ASSSTGSNTEAF

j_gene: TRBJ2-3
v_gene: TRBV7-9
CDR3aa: ASSPSGPTDTQY

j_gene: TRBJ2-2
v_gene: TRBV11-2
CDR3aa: ASSLAGGPSGELF

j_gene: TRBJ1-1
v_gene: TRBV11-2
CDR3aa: ASSLGTGGAGGDTEAF

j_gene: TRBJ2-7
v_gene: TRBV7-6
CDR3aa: ASSPLAGASYEQY

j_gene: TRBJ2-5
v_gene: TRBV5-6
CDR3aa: ASSLAETQY

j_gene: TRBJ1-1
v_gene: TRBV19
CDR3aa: ASRYDRGTEAF

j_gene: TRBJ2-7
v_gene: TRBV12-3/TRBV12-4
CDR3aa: ASTSTYEQY

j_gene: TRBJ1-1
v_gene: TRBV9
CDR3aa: ASSYGGGTEAF